The 26 T cell receptor beta chains given below trace back to one sample, sequenced in a study of patients and donors after allogeneic stem cell transplantation. TCRdb fed the RT-PCR reads into MiXCR, producing one record per CDR3 protein. This sample yields about 960,000 distinct CDR3 sequences, of which over 15% are seen a single time; roughly 6% belongs to the top ten. Sequencing was performed on blood, either unsorted or a sorted T cell fraction (not recorded which). The receptors stem from a human donor who was either an allogeneic HSCT recipient or a stem cell or donor lymphocyte infusion donor (not recorded which). It is not recorded whose cells these are; they may come from a transplant donor.

The genes are TRBV4-2 and TRBJ1-1; the D gene is possibly TRBD1 (6 bases). The length of the CDR3 is 17 residues. V lost 2 bases and J 3 bases, leaving 19 bases between the germline ends. Germline V lookup: CDR1 LGHNA, CDR2 YNFKEQ. The CDR3 region is CASSQPVWGARDTEAFF. DNA of the CDR3: TGTGCCAGCAGCCAACCGGTATGGGGGGCGAGGGACACTGAAGCTTTCTTT.

The chain carries TRBV7-9 and TRBJ1-6; D uncertain. Trimming left V 6 bases short and J 8 bases short, with 17 bases between. The CDR3 totals 15 residues. The germline V gene encodes CDR1 SEHNR and CDR2 FQNEAQ (reference sequence). CDR3 nucleotides: TGTGCCAGCAGGGTTGACCGCCGGTCCTATTCACCCCTCCACTTT. Amino acid sequence: CASRVDRRSYSPLHF.

This clonotype occurred many times. The chain employs TRBV7-2 and TRBJ2-3; no reliable D call. The CDR3 is made up of 15 amino acids. From germline, CDR1 is SGHTA and CDR2 FQGNSA. V was shortened by 4 bases and J by 4 bases, with 15 bases between the two germline ends. This CDR3 reads CASSSQGSGSDTQYF. CDR3 bases: TGTGCCAGCAGCTCCCAAGGGTCCGGGTCAGATACGCAGTATTTT.

This clonotype was counted only a few times. V and J are TRBV27 and TRBJ1-2; no reliable D call. CDR3 length: 13 amino acids. CDR1 and CDR2 (germline): MNHEY, SMNVEV (reference sequence). With 5 bases removed from V and 3 bases from J, the gap between germline ends came to 10 bases. The CDR3 DNA is TGTGCCAGCAGTCGACGCGAGGACTATGGCTACACCTTC. It encodes CASSRREDYGYTF.

V usage is TRBV20-1 and J usage is TRBJ2-5; tentatively, D is TRBD1 or TRBD2 (6 bases each). Between the trimmed V and J ends, which lost 2 bases and 5 bases, there was a span of 15 bases. The CDR3 loop spans 14 amino acids. From germline, CDR1 is DFQATT and CDR2 SNEGSKA (reference sequence). The CDR3 sequence is CSARPPLGGETQYF. The CDR3, as DNA: TGCAGTGCTAGACCTCCGTTAGGGGGGGAGACCCAGTACTTC.

V is TRBV6-5 and J is TRBJ1-1, with D maybe TRBD1 (5 bases). CDR1 MNHEY and CDR2 SVGAGI come from the germline V gene. The CDR3 spans 14 residues. Trimming cost V 0 bases and J 4 bases, with 9 bases left between them. CDR3 sequence: CASSYSGVATEAFF. The DNA of the CDR3 is TGTGCCAGCAGTTACTCAGGGGTGGCCACTGAAGCTTTCTTT.

This clonotype was found a few times. The chain joins TRBV20-1 to TRBJ2-1; D is possibly TRBD1 (5 bases). Germline lookup yields CDR1 DFQATT and CDR2 SNEGSKA (reference sequence). V was pared by 6 bases and J by 2 bases, with 11 bases between. CDR3 length equals 13 residues. The CDR3 DNA reads as TGCAGTGCCCTGATGGGGCCCTACAATGAGCAGTTCTTC. Amino acid sequence: CSALMGPYNEQFF.

The chain has TRBV6-1 and TRBJ1-1, with D uncertain. CDR3 length: 13 residues. CDR1 MNHNS and CDR2 SASEGT come from the germline V gene. V was clipped by 5 bases and J by 5 bases, with 12 bases between them. The chain's CDR3 is CASSTHLGTEAFF. DNA of the CDR3: TGTGCCAGCAGTACCCACCTCGGAACTGAAGCTTTCTTT.

This clonotype was picked up a small number of times. The chain is built from TRBV12-3 or TRBV12-4 and TRBJ2-1; a weak D match, TRBD2 (5 bases). This CDR3 has 18 amino acids. The V end was cut by 2 bases, the J end by 3 bases, with 20 bases between. The CDR3 nucleotides are TGTGCCAGCAGTTTATGGAAAGGAGGACCGGGCTTCTACAATGAGCAGTTCTTC. This gives the protein CASSLWKGGPGFYNEQFF.

V and J are TRBV19 and TRBJ2-3, with D possibly being TRBD2 (6 bases). This CDR3 is 16 amino acids long. Trimming pared 5 bases from V and 2 bases from J, leaving 17 bases between. Germline CDR1 and CDR2: LNHDA and SQIVND (reference sequence). The CDR3 DNA reads TGTGCCAGTAGTCCACCACCGGGACTTTCCACAGATACGCAGTATTTT. It is translated as CASSPPPGLSTDTQYF.

Points on this clonotype: A much larger clone sits a single nucleotide away, making a read error possible. V usage is TRBV12-3 or TRBV12-4 and J usage is TRBJ2-1; D is ambiguous. Trimming stripped 5 bases from V and 8 bases from J, with 7 bases between. CDR3 length equals 11 residues. CDR3 loop: CASSPLYEQFF. CDR3 in DNA: TGTGCCAGCAGTCCCCTCTATGAGCAGTTCTTC.

This clonotype was counted ten times or more. V and J are TRBV20-1 and TRBJ1-3, with unresolved D. This CDR3 region has 16 residues. The germline V and J ends were trimmed by 4 bases and 0 bases, with 16 bases remaining between them. CDR1 is DFQATT, CDR2 SNEGSKA, per germline (reference sequence). This CDR3 is CSAINSRIISGNTIYF. The CDR3 region has the DNA TGCAGTGCTATAAATTCGAGGATCATCTCTGGAAACACCATATATTTT.

This clonotype was observed a handful of times. The rearrangement links TRBV5-1 to TRBJ2-5, with D hard to call. Looked up from germline, CDR1 is SGHRS and CDR2 is YFSETQ. V lost 2 bases and J 1 base, leaving 9 bases between the germline ends. The CDR3 is 14 amino acids. The CDR3, as DNA: TGCGCCAGCAGCTTCACGGAATTCCAAGAGACCCAGTACTTC. Protein sequence: CASSFTEFQETQYF.

Only a few counts were recorded for this clonotype. The rearrangement links TRBV11-3 to TRBJ2-1; 10 bases agree with TRBD2. V shed 5 bases and J 5 bases; nucleotides not matched to a gene: 6. The CDR3 length is 15 residues. The germline V gene encodes CDR1 SGHNT and CDR2 YENEEA. CDR3 loop: CASSRASGSNNEQFF. CDR3 nucleotides: TGTGCCAGCAGCCGGGCTAGCGGGAGTAACAATGAGCAGTTCTTC.

This clonotype was seen a few times. The chain has TRBV13 and TRBJ2-7; the D gene could be TRBD1 or TRBD2 (7 bases each). The CDR3 loop spans 15 amino acids. Germline CDR1 PRHDT, CDR2 FYEKMQ (reference sequence). V lost 5 bases and J lost 3, with 17 bases in between. Here the CDR3 DNA reads TGTGCCAGCAGCCACCCCAGGGGGGGACTCTACGAGCAGTACTTC. Translated: CASSHPRGGLYEQYF.

The chain couples TRBV20-1 to TRBJ1-1; TRBD1 aligns across 10 bases. The V and J ends lost 6 bases and 5 bases, in that order; junction bases with no gene match: 6. The length of the CDR3 is 13 residues. Germline lookup yields CDR1 DFQATT and CDR2 SNEGSKA (reference sequence). CDR3 amino acids: CSAPGQGRTEAFF. In nucleotides, the CDR3 is TGCAGTGCACCGGGACAGGGGAGGACTGAAGCTTTCTTT.

The chain recombines TRBV20-1 with TRBJ2-3, with 9 bases aligning to TRBD2. The germline V gene has CDR1 DFQATT and CDR2 SNEGSKA (reference sequence). After removal of 6 bases from V and 0 bases from J, the junction contained 4 bases not matched to a gene. The CDR3 runs to 14 residues. The CDR3 bases are TGCAGTGCCCCAGCGGGAGGCAGCACAGATACGCAGTATTTT. Its protein product is CSAPAGGSTDTQYF.

This clonotype was observed at least ten times. This chain links TRBV25-1 with TRBJ2-3; D remains ambiguous. Germline CDR1 reads MGHDK; CDR2 reads SYGVNS. Trimming removed 3 bases at V and 0 bases at J, with 10 bases between. This CDR3 contains 15 residues. Written as DNA, the CDR3 is TGTGCCAGCAGTGATGGGGTTCGGAGCACAGATACGCAGTATTTT. Its protein product is CASSDGVRSTDTQYF. Complete variable domain (other parts from reference TRBV25-1 and TRBJ2-3): EADIYQTPRYLVIGTGKKITLECSQTMGHDKMYWYQQDPGMELHLIHYSYGVNSTEKGDLSSESTVSRIRTEHFPLTLESARPSHTSQYLCASSDGVRSTDTQYFGPGTRLTVL.

CDR3 DNA: TGTGCCAGCAGTATAGACCCTGGAAACACCATATATTTT. It yields the protein CASSIDPGNTIYF. This chain links TRBV28 with TRBJ1-3; D is unresolved. The CDR3 contains 13 residues. In germline, CDR1 is MDHEN, CDR2 SYDVKM. Between the trimmed V and J ends, which lost 5 bases and 2 bases, there was a span of 7 bases.

The rearrangement joins TRBV6-5 to TRBJ1-2, with a possible D match to TRBD1 (5 bases). CDR1 is MNHEY, CDR2 SVGAGI, per germline. Trimming removed 0 bases at V and 4 bases at J, with 12 bases between. The CDR3 extends over 15 amino acids. The DNA of the CDR3 is TGTGCCAGCAGTTACTCGTGGCAGGGAGGCTATGGCTACACCTTC. Translation gives CASSYSWQGGYGYTF.

This chain links TRBV12-3 or TRBV12-4 with TRBJ1-1; TRBD1 aligns across 7 bases. The CDR3 contains 15 residues. The J segment lost 1 base and the V segment lost 5 bases, leaving 7 bases of the junction unmatched. CDR3 region: CASSEGGGPNTEAFF. The DNA of the CDR3 is TGTGCCAGCAGTGAAGGGGGCGGACCGAACACTGAAGCTTTCTTT.

The V call is TRBV7-2, the J call TRBJ2-7, with D possibly matching TRBD1 (5 bases). This CDR3 contains 15 residues. The V gene lost 1 base and the J gene lost 2 bases, with 12 bases spanning the gap. CDR1 is SGHTA and CDR2 is FQGNSA in the germline V gene. The CDR3 reads CASSLGLGLTYEQYF. The CDR3 DNA reads TGTGCCAGCAGCTTAGGGTTGGGGCTTACCTACGAGCAGTACTTC.

V usage is TRBV3-1 and J usage is TRBJ2-3; possibly TRBD1 for D (5 bases). CDR3 length: 17 residues. Germline V CDR1 and CDR2: LGHDT, YNNKEL (reference sequence). V was trimmed by 4 bases and J by 0 bases, leaving 17 bases between them. This chain's CDR3 is CASSRNLPRASTDTQYF. The CDR3 DNA is TGTGCCAGCAGCCGCAACCTTCCCAGGGCTAGCACAGATACGCAGTATTTT.

This clonotype was recorded many times. The chain is built from TRBV12-3 or TRBV12-4 and TRBJ2-7; no clear D. CDR3 length equals 11 residues. Trimming shortened V by 6 bases and J by 5 bases, and 8 bases separated the two germline ends. The CDR3 sequence is CASSFTDEQYF. In DNA form, the CDR3 reads TGTGCCAGCAGCTTTACGGACGAGCAGTACTTC.

Only a few counts were recorded for this clonotype. This chain connects TRBV10-3 to TRBJ1-1; D is uncertain. In germline, CDR1 is ENHRY, CDR2 SYGVKD. The CDR3 runs to 13 residues. Deletions cut 3 bases from V and 5 bases from J, with 10 bases between. As DNA, the CDR3 is TGTGCCATCAGTGAACGGATTCTAACTGAAGCTTTCTTT. This codes for CAISERILTEAFF.

The chain couples TRBV6-1 to TRBJ2-3; TRBD2 aligns across 12 bases. The CDR3 sequence is 16 residues long. The trim removed 6 bases at V and 2 bases at J, leaving 6 bases unmatched. CDR1 MNHNS and CDR2 SASEGT come from the germline V gene. The DNA for the CDR3 is TGTGCCAGCAGCCGTGGACTAGCGGGATACACAGATACGCAGTATTTT. The encoded protein is CASSRGLAGYTDTQYF.